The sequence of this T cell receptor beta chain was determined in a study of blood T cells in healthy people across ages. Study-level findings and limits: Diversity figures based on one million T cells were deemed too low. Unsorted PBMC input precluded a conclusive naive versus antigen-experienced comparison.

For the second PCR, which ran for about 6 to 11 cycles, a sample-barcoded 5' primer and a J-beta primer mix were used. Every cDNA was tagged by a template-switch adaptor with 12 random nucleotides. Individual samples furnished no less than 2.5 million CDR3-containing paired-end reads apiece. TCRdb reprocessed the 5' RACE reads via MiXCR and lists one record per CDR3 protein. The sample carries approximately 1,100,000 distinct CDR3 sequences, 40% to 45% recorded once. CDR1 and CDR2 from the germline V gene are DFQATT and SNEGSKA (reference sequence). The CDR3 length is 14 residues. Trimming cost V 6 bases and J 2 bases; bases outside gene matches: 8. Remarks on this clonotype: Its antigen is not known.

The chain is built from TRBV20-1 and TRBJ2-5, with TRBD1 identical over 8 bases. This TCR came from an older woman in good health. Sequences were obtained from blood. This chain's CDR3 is CSAVPGQGQETQYF. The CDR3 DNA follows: TGCAGTGCCGTACCCGGACAGGGACAAGAGACCCAGTACTTC.